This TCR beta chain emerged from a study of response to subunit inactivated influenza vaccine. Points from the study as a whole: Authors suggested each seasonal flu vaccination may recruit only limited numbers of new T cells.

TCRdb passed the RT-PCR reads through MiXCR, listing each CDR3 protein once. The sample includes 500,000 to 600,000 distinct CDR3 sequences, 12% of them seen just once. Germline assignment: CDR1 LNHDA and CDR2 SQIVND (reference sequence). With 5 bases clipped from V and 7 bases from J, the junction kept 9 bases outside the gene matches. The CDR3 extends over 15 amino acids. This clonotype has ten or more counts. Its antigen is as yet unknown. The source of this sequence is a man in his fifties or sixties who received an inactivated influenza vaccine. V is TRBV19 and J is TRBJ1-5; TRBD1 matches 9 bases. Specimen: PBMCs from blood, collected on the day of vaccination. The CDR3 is CASSQGQGSFQPQHF. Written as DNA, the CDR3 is TGTGCCAGTAGTCAAGGACAGGGGTCTTTCCAGCCCCAGCATTTT.